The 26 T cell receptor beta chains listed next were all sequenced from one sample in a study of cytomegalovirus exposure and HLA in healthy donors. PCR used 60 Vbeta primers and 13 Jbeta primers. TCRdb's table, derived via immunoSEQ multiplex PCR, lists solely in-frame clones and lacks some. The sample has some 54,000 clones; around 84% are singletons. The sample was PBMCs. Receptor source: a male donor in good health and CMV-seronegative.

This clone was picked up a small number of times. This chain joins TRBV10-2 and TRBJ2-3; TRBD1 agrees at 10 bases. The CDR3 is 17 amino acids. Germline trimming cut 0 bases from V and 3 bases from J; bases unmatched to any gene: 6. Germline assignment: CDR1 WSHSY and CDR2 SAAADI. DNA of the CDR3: TGCGCCAGCAGTGAGTCGGGGGACAGGGGCCCTACAGATACGCAGTATTTT. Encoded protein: CASSESGDRGPTDTQYF.

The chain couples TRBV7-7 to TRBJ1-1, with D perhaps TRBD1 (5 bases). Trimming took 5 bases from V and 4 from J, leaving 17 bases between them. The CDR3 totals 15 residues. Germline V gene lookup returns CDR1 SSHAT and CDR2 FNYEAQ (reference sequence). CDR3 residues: CASSPPTGESTEAFF. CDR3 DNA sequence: TGTGCCAGCAGCCCCCCGACGGGGGAGAGCACTGAAGCTTTCTTT. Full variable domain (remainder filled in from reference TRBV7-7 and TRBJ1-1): GAGVSQSPRYKVTKRGQDVTLRCDPISSHATLYWYQQALGQGPEFLTYFNYEAQPDKSGLPSDRFSAERPEGSISTLTIQRTEQRDSAMYRCASSPPTGESTEAFFGQGTRLTVV.

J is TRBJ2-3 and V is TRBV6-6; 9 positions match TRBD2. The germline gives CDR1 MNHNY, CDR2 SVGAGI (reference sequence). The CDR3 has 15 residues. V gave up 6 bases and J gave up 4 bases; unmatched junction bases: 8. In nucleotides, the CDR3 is TGTGCCAGCAGAGGCGGGACTAGCCGACCAGATACGCAGTATTTT. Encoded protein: CASRGGTSRPDTQYF.

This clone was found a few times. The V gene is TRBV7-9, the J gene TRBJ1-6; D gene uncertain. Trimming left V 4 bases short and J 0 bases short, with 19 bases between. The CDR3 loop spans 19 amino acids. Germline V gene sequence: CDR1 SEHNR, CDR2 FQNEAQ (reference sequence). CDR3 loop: CASSSGPRGASSYNSPLHF. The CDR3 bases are TGTGCCAGCAGCTCAGGACCCCGGGGTGCCAGCTCCTATAATTCACCCCTCCACTTT.

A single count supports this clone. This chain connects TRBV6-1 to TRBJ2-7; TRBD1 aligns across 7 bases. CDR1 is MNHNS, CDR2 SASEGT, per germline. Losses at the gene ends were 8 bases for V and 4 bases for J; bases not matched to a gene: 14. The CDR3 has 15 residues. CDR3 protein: CASRLRQGESYEQYF. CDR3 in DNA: TGTGCCAGCCGATTGCGACAGGGAGAATCATACGAGCAGTACTTC.

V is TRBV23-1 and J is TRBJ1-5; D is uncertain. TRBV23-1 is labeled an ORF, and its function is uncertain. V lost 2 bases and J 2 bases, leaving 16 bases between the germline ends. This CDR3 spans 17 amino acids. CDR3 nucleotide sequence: TGCGCCAGCAGTCAACGTTTCGGGAGATTGCGCAATCAGCCCCAGCATTTT. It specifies CASSQRFGRLRNQPQHF.

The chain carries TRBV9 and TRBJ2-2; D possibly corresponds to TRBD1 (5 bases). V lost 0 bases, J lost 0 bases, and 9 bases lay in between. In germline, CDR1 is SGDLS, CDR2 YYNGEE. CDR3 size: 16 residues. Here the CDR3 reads CASSVALGANTGELFF. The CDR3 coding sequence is TGTGCCAGCAGCGTAGCTCTAGGGGCGAACACCGGGGAGCTGTTTTTT.

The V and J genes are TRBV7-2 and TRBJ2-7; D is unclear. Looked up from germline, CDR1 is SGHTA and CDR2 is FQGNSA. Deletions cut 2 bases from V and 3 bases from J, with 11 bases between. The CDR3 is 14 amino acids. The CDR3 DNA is TGTGCCAGCAGCTTATTAAGTCAGTACTACGAGCAGTACTTC. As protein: CASSLLSQYYEQYF.

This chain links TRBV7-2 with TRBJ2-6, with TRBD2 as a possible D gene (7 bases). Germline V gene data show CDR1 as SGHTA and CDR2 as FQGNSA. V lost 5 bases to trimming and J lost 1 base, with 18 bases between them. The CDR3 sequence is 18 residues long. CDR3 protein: CASSREDRFRSGANVLTF. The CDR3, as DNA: TGTGCCAGCAGCCGGGAGGACAGATTCAGATCTGGGGCCAACGTCCTGACTTTC.

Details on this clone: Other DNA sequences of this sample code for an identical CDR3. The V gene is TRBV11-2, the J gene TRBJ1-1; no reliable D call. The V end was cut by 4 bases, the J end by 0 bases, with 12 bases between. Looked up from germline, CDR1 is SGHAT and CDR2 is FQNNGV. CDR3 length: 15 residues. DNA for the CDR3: TGTGCCAGCAGCTCAGGAAGGCACCTGAACACTGAAGCTTTCTTT. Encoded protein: CASSSGRHLNTEAFF.

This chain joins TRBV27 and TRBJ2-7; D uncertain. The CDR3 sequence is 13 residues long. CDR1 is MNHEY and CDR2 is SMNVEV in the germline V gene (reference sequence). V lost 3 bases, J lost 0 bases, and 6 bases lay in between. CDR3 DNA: TGTGCCAGCAGTTTTACGGGCTCCTACGAGCAGTACTTC. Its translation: CASSFTGSYEQYF.

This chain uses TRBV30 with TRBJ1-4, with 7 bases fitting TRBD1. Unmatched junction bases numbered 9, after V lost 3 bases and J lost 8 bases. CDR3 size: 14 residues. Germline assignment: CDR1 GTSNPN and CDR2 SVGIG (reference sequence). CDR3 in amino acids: CAWSLSGGGEKLFF. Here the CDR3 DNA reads TGTGCCTGGAGCCTTTCAGGGGGTGGGGAAAAACTGTTTTTT.

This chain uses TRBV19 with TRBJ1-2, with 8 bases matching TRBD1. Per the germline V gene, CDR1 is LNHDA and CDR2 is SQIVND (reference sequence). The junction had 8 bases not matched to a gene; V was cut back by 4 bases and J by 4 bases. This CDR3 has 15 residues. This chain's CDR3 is CASSSQQGVGYGYTF. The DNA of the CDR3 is TGTGCCAGTAGTAGCCAACAGGGGGTTGGCTATGGCTACACCTTC.

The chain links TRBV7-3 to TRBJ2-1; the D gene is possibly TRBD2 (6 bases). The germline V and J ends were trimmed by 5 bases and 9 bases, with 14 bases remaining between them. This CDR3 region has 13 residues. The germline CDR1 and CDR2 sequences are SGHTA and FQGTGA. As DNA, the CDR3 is TGTGCCAGCAGCAGATCTAGCGCCAGTGAGCAGTTCTTC. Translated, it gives CASSRSSASEQFF.

CDR3 coding DNA: TGTGCCAGCAGTGACTCTCCAGGGGGCGTCTATGGCTACACCTTC. Protein product: CASSDSPGGVYGYTF. The rearrangement links TRBV6-4 to TRBJ1-2, with 8 bases identical to TRBD1. V was pared by 0 bases and J by 4 bases, with 4 bases of the junction left unmatched. Germline assignment: CDR1 MRHNA and CDR2 SNTAGT. This CDR3 has 15 amino acids.

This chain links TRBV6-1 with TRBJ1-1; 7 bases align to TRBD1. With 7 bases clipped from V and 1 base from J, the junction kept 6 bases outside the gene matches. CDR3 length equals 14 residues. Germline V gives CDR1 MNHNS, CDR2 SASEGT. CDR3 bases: TGTGCCAGCAACCGAGGGGGCGCGAACACTGAAGCTTTCTTT. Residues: CASNRGGANTEAFF.

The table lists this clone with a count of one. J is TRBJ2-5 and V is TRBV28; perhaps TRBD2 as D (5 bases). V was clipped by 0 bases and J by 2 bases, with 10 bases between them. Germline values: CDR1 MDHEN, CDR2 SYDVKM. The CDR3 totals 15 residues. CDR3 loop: CASSLWSSRQETQYF. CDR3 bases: TGTGCCAGCAGTTTATGGTCTAGCAGACAAGAGACCCAGTACTTC.

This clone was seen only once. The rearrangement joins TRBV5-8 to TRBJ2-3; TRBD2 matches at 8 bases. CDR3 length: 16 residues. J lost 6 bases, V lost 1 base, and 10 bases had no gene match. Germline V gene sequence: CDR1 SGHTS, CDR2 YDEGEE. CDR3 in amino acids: CASSLQGLASGDTQYF. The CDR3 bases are TGTGCCAGCAGCTTGCAGGGGTTGGCTAGCGGGGATACGCAGTATTTT.

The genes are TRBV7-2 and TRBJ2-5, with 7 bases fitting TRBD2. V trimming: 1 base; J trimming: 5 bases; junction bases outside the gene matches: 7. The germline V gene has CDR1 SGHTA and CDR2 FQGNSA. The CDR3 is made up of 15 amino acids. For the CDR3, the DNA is TGTGCCAGCAGCTTAGTGACGGGGGGTGGGGAGACCCAGTACTTC. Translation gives CASSLVTGGGETQYF.

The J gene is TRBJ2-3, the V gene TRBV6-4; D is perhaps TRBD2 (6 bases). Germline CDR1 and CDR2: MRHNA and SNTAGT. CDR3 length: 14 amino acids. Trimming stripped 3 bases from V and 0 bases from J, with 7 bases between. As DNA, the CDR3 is TGTGCCAGCAGTGAGGGGACTAGCACAGATACGCAGTATTTT. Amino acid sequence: CASSEGTSTDTQYF.

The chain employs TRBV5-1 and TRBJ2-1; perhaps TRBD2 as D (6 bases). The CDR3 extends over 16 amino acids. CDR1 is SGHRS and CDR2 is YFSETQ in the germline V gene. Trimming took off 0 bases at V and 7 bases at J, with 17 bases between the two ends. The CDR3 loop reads CASSLEGGVVGNEQFF. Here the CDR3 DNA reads TGCGCCAGCAGCTTGGAGGGCGGGGTTGTTGGGAATGAGCAGTTCTTC.

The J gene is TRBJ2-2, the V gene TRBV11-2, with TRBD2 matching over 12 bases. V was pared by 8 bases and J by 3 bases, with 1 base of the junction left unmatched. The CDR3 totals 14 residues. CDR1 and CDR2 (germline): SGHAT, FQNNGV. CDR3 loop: CASRLAGDTGELFF. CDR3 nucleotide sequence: TGTGCCAGCCGACTAGCGGGGGACACCGGGGAGCTGTTTTTT.

The CDR3 nucleotides read TGCGCCAGCAGCTTGCTAAACAGGGGGATCGGAAACACCATATATTTT. Translated: CASSLLNRGIGNTIYF. The chain couples TRBV5-1 to TRBJ1-3; 8 nucleotides match TRBD1. V dropped 1 base and J dropped 4; count of bases not matched to a gene: 7. The CDR3 consists of 16 residues. From germline, CDR1 is SGHRS and CDR2 YFSETQ.

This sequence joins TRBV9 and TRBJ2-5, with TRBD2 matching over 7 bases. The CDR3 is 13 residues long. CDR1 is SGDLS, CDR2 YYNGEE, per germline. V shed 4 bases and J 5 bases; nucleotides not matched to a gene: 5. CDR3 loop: CASSPNGGETQYF. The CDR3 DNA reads TGTGCCAGCAGCCCCAACGGGGGGGAGACCCAGTACTTC. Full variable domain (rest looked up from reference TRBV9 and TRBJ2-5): DSGVTQTPKHLITATGQRVTLRCSPRSGDLSVYWYQQSLDQGLQFLIQYYNGEERAKGNILERFSAQQFPDLHSELNLSSLELGDSALYFCASSPNGGETQYFGPGTRLLVL.

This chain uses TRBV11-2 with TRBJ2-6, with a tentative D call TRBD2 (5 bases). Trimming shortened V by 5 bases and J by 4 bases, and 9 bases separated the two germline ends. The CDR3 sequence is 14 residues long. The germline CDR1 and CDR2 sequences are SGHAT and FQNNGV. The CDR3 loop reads CASSRPGGANVLTF. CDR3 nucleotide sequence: TGTGCCAGCAGCAGGCCGGGGGGGGCCAACGTCCTGACTTTC.

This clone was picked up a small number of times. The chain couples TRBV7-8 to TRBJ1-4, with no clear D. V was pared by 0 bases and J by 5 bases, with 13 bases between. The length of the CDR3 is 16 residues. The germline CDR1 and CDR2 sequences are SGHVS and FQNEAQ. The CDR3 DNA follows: TGTGCCAGCAGCTTAGCGCGGGGAGGGTCCAATGAAAAACTGTTTTTT. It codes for CASSLARGGSNEKLFF. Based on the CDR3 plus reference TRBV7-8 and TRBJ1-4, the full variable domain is GAGVSQSPRYKVAKRGQDVALRCDPISGHVSLFWYQQALGQGPEFLTYFQNEAQLDKSGLPSDRFFAERPEGSVSTLKIQRTQQEDSAVYLCASSLARGGSNEKLFFGSGTQLSVL.